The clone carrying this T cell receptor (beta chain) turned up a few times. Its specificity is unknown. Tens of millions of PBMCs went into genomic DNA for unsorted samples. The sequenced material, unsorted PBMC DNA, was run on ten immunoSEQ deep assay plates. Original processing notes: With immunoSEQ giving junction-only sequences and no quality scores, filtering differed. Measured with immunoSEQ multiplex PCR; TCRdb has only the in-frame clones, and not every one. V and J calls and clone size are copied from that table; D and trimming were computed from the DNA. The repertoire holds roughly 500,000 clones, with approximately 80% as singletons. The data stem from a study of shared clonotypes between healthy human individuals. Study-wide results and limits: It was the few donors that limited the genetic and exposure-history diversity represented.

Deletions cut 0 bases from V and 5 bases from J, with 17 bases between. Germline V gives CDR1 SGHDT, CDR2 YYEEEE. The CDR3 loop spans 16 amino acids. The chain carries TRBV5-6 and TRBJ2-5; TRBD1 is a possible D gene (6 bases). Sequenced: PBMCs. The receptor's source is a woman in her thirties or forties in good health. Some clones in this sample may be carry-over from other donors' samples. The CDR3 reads CASSLGRGSSYETQYF. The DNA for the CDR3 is TGTGCCAGCAGCTTGGGCAGGGGCTCTTCCTACGAGACCCAGTACTTC. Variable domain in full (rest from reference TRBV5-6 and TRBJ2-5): DAGVTQSPTHLIKTRGQQVTLRCSPKSGHDTVSWYQQALGQGPQFIFQYYEEEERQRGNFPDRFSGHQFPNYSSELNVNALLLGDSALYLCASSLGRGSSYETQYFGPGTRLLVL.